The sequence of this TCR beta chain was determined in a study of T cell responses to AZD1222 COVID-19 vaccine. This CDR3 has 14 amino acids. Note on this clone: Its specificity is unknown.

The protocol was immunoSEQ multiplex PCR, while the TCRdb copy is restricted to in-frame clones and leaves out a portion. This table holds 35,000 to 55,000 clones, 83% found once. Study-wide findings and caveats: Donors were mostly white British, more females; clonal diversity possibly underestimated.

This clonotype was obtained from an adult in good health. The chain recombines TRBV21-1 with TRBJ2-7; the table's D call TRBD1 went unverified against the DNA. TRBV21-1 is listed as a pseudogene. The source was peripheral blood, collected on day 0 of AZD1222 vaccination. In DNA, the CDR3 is TGTGCCAGCAGCCCGGACAGCCCCGGCTACGAGCAGTACTTC. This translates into CASSPDSPGYEQYF.